This note documents a single T cell receptor beta chain sequence. What it binds is unknown. V lost 8 bases, J lost 0 bases, and 14 bases stayed unmatched. Germline CDR1 and CDR2: SNHLY and FYNNEI. The CDR3 is made up of 18 amino acids. These data originate in a study of T cell repertoires in cytomegalovirus infection. Study context: In public TCR beta signatures, there were indications of both CMV infection and matching HLA type. Whole-study findings and limits: HLA-C-restricted CMV-specific TCR beta clonotypes were dominant in the ex vivo response. Frequencies of public TCR beta families were cumulated, and this identified carriers of CMV plus the relevant HLA.

TCRdb used MiXCR to reprocess the reads, holding one entry per CDR3 protein. The sample comprises approximately 770,000 distinct CDR3 sequences, 25% to 35% of which are singletons, and around 12% rests with the top ten. The chain recombines TRBV2 with TRBJ2-3, with 10 bases identical to TRBD2. Sequences were derived from cultured CD8+ T cells from PBMCs, sampled from culture after CMV antigen stimulation. The TCR was taken from a human donor in good health (CMV status not recorded). Some clones in this sample may be carry-over from other donors' samples. In DNA, the CDR3 is TGTGCCAGCGAAGGGCCTAGCGGGGGACCCGCTAGCACAGATACGCAGTATTTT. It translates to CASEGPSGGPASTDTQYF.